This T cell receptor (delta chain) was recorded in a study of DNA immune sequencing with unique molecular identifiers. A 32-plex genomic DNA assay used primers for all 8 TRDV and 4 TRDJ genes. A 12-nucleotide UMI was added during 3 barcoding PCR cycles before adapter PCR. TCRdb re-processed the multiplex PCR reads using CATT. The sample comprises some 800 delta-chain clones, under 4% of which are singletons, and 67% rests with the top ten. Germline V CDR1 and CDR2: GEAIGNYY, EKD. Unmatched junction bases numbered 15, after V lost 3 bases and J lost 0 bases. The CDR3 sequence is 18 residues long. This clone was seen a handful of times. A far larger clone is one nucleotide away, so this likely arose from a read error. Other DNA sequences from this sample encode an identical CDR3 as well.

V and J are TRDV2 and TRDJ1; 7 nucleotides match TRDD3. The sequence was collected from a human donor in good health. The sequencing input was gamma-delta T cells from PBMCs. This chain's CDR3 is CACDPVLGANIYTDKLIF. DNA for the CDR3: TGTGCCTGTGACCCCGTTCTGGGGGCCAATATTTACACCGATAAACTCATCTTT.